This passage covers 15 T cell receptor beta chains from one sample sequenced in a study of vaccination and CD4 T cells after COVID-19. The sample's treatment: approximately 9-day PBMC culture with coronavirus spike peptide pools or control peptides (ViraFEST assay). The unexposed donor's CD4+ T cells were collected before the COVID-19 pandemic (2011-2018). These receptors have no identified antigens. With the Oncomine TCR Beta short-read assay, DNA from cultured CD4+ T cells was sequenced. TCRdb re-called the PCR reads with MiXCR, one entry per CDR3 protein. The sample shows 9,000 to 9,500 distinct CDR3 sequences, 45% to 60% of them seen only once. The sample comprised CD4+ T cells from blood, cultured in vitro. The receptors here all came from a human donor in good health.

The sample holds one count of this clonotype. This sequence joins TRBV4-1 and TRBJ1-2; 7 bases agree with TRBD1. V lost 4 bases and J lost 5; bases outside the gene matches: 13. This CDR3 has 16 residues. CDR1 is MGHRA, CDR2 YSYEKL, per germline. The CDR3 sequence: CASSLNPSGTAYGYTF. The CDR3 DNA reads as TGCGCCAGCAGCCTGAATCCCTCTGGGACAGCATATGGCTACACCTTC.

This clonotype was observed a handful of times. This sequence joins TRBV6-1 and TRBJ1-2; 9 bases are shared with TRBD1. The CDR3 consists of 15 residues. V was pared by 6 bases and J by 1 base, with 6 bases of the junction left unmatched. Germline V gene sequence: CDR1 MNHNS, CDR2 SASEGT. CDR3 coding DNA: TGTGCCAGCAGCCGGACAGGGGATGGTAACTATGGCTACACCTTC. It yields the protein CASSRTGDGNYGYTF.

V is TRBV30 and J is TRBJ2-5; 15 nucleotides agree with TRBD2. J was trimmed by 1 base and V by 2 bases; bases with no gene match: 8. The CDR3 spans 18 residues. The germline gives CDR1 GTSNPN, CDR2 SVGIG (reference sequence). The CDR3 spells CAWSTLRTSGRAQETQYF. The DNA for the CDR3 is TGTGCCTGGAGTACACTGCGGACTAGCGGGAGGGCCCAAGAGACCCAGTACTTC.

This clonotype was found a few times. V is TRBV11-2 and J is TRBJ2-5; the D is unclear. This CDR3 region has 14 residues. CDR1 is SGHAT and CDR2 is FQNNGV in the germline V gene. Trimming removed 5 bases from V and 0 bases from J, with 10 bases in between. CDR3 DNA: TGTGCCAGCAGCACCCCCCCGAACCAAGAGACCCAGTACTTC. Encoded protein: CASSTPPNQETQYF. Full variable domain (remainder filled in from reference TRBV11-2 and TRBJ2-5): EAGVAQSPRYKIIEKRQSVAFWCNPISGHATLYWYQQILGQGPKLLIQFQNNGVVDDSQLPKDRFSAERLKGVDSTLKIQPAKLEDSAVYLCASSTPPNQETQYFGPGTRLLVL.

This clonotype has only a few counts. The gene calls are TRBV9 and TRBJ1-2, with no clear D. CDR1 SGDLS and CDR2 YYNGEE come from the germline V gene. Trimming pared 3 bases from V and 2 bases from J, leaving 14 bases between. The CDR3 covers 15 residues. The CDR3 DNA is TGTGCCAGCAGCGGAGGGATGCGGCCCAACTATGGCTACACCTTC. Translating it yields CASSGGMRPNYGYTF.

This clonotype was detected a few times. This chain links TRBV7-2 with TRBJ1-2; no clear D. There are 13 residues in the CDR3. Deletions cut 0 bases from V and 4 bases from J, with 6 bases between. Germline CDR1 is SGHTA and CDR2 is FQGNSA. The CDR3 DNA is TGTGCCAGCAGCTTAGCCCAGAGCTATGGCTACACCTTC. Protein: CASSLAQSYGYTF.

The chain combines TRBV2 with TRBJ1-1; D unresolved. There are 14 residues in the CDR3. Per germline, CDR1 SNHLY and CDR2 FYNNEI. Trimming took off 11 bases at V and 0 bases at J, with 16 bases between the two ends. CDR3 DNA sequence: TGTGCCTCAGGTGTAGGGTTAATGAACACTGAAGCTTTCTTT. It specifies CASGVGLMNTEAFF.

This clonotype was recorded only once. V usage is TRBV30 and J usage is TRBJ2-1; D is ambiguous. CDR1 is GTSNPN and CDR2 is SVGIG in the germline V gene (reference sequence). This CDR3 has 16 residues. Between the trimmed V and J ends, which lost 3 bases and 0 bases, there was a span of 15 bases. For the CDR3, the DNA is TGTGCCTGGAGCCCAGGACGGTCAAGCTCCTACAATGAGCAGTTCTTC. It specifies CAWSPGRSSSYNEQFF.

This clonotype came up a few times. The CDR3 protein is CSVDGRTQNGYTF. For the CDR3, the DNA is TGCAGCGTTGACGGCAGGACTCAGAATGGCTACACCTTC. The chain links TRBV29-1 to TRBJ1-2; no reliable D call. The V gene lost 3 bases and the J gene lost 6 bases, with 14 bases spanning the gap. Germline assignment: CDR1 SQVTM and CDR2 ANQGSEA. The CDR3 consists of 13 residues.

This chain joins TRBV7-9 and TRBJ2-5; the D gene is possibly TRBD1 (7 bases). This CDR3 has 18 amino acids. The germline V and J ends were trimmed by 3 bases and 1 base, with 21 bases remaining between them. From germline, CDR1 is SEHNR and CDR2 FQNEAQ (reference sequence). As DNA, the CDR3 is TGTGCCAGCAGCTTCGGGGCAGGGGGGTCCAGGGTCCAAGAGACCCAGTACTTC. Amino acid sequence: CASSFGAGGSRVQETQYF.

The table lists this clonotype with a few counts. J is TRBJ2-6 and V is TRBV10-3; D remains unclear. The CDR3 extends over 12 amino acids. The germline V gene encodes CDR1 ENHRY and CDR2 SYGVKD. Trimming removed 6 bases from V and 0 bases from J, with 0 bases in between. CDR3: CAISSGANVLTF. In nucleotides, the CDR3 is TGTGCCATCAGCTCTGGGGCCAACGTCCTGACTTTC.

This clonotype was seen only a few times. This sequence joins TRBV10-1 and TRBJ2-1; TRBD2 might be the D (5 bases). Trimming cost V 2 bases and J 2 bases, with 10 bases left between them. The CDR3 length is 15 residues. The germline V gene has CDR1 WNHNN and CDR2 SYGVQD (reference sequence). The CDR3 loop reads CASSEDLRAYNEQFF. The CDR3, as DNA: TGCGCCAGCAGTGAGGACTTGAGGGCCTACAATGAGCAGTTCTTC.

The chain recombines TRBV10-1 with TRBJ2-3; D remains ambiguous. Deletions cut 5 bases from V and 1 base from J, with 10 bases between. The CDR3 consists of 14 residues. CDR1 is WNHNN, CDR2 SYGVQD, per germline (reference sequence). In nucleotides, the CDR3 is TGCGCCAGCAGTCCGGGCGTGGGCACAGATACGCAGTATTTT. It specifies CASSPGVGTDTQYF.

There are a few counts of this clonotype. CDR3 nucleotide sequence: TGTGCCAGTCGCCCCGAAGGCGATAGCGCTGAAGCTTTCTTT. As protein: CASRPEGDSAEAFF. This chain joins TRBV2 and TRBJ1-1; D is unclear. Trimming took 9 bases from V and 6 from J, leaving 20 bases between them. Germline values: CDR1 SNHLY, CDR2 FYNNEI. The CDR3 spans 14 residues.

CDR3 coding DNA: TGTGCCAGCAGCTTAGTAGGGGGGGCGAGTGAAAAACTGTTTTTT. Its protein product is CASSLVGGASEKLFF. The V gene is TRBV7-2, the J gene TRBJ1-4, with D tentatively TRBD1 (6 bases). The CDR3 extends over 15 amino acids. CDR1 and CDR2 from the germline V gene are SGHTA and FQGNSA. The V end was cut by 1 base, the J end by 7 bases, with 13 bases between.